This note documents a single TCR beta chain sequence. Its antigen remains unidentified. Study-level results: Tumor memory CD4+ T cell TCR gene usage was found to cluster with blood and lymph node memory CD4+ cells and with lymph node naive CD4+ cells. Larger-cohort validation covered only one TCR beta V-J rearrangement.

Semi-nested PCR with Nested Universal Primer A followed constant-region reverse priming of full-length variable regions. TCRdb re-called the 5' RACE reads through MiXCR, storing one row per CDR3 protein. The data contain just over 60,000 distinct CDR3 sequences, around 30% of them singletons. Germline V gene data show CDR1 as DFQATT and CDR2 as SNEGSKA (reference sequence). CDR3 length: 14 amino acids. The ends were cut back, 3 bases at V and 4 bases at J, with 13 bases in the middle. Naive CD4+ T cells were purified with Tregs depleted by CD25. This clonotype was obtained from a female donor with breast cancer. Material: tumor-infiltrating naive CD4+ T cells sorted from the breast tumor. Documented subset: naive CD4+ T cells, CD4+CD45RA+CD25-. The chain is built from TRBV20-1 and TRBJ2-1; D is unresolved. The CDR3 sequence: CSASRARDYNEQFF. CDR3 nucleotide sequence: TGCAGTGCTAGTAGGGCTAGGGATTACAATGAGCAGTTCTTC.